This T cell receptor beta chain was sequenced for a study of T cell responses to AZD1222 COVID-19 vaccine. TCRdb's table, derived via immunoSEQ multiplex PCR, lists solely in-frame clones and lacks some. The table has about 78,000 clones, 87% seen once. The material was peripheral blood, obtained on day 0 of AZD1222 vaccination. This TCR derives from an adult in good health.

The CDR3 region has the DNA TGTGCCAGCAGCCCTGTCCTCACTAGCGAAATAGGGGAGCTGTTTTTT. This sequence encodes CASSPVLTSEIGELFF. The chain carries TRBV3-1 (or the pseudogene TRBV3-2) and TRBJ2-2; 7 nucleotides align to TRBD2. Looked up from germline, CDR1 is LGHDT and CDR2 is YNNKEL (reference sequence). The CDR3 is 16 residues long. The J segment lost 8 bases and the V segment lost 4 bases, leaving 13 bases of the junction unmatched.